One and the same sample provided the 16 T cell receptor beta chains below, sequenced in a study of identical twins. TCRdb itself ran the 5' RACE reads through MiXCR, one entry per CDR3 protein. The data show 1.5 million to 2 million distinct CDR3 sequences, with roughly a third seen just once and over 0.25% held by the top ten. Input material: cord blood. These receptors came from a newborn girl in good health.

The chain uses TRBV6-5 and TRBJ1-4; D is uncertain. CDR1 MNHEY and CDR2 SVGAGI come from the germline V gene. This CDR3 spans 14 amino acids. The V end lost 6 bases, the J end lost 7 bases, and 15 bases lay between the germline ends. This chain's CDR3 is CASSCNLEVEKLFF. The CDR3 DNA sequence: TGTGCCAGCAGCTGCAACCTGGAGGTTGAAAAACTGTTTTTT.

This clonotype was seen more than once but under ten times. V and J are TRBV3-1 and TRBJ2-5; possible D gene TRBD2, 5 bases. In germline, CDR1 is LGHDT, CDR2 YNNKEL (reference sequence). The CDR3 spans 17 residues. V lost 1 base and J lost 11, with 26 bases in between. CDR3 sequence (DNA): TGTGCCAGCAGCCAAGCGAATTCTGACGGGTACGTTTGGGAGCAGTACTTC. This codes for CASSQANSDGYVWEQYF.

This clonotype was detected many times. J is TRBJ1-2 and V is TRBV5-1, with TRBD1 as a possible D gene (5 bases). This CDR3 is built from 13 residues. V was clipped by 4 bases and J by 2 bases, with 9 bases between them. Germline V CDR1 and CDR2: SGHRS, YFSETQ. The CDR3 nucleotides are TGCGCCAGCAGCCCGGGACGGAACTATGGCTACACCTTC. Translated, it gives CASSPGRNYGYTF. The whole variable domain, filled in from reference TRBV5-1 and TRBJ1-2, reads KAGVTQTPRYLIKTRGQQVTLSCSPISGHRSVSWYQQTPGQGLQFLFEYFSETQRNKGNFPGRFSGRQFSNSRSEMNVSTLELGDSALYLCASSPGRNYGYTFGSGTRLTVV.

This clonotype came up a few times. The CDR3 loop reads CASSLGGVGADNEQYF. CDR3 DNA sequence: TGTGCCAGCAGCTTAGGCGGGGTAGGAGCGGACAATGAGCAGTACTTC. V is TRBV11-2 and J is TRBJ2-1, with D possibly matching TRBD2 (6 bases). The end of the DNA is better explained by TRBJ2-7, so the J call may be wrong. The germline V gene has CDR1 SGHAT and CDR2 FQNNGV. The CDR3 is made up of 16 amino acids.

The chain is built from TRBV25-1 and TRBJ2-5; 8 bases are a match to TRBD1. CDR3 length: 13 amino acids. CDR1 and CDR2 (germline): MGHDK, SYGVNS. Trimming removed 8 bases from V and 11 bases from J; junction bases left unmatched: 13. As DNA, the CDR3 is TGTGCCAGCGGGGACAGGACCCACAATGAGCAGTACTTC. Translation: CASGDRTHNEQYF. Drawing the rest from reference TRBV25-1 and TRBJ2-5, the complete variable domain is EADIYQTPRYLVIGTGKKITLECSQTMGHDKMYWYQQDPGMELHLIHYSYGVNSTEKGDLSSESTVSRIRTEHFPLTLESARPSHTSQYLCASGDRTHNEQYFGPGTRLLVL.

This clonotype was observed a handful of times. This chain joins TRBV29-1 and TRBJ2-7, with D possibly being TRBD1 or TRBD2 (5 bases each). CDR1 SQVTM and CDR2 ANQGSEA come from the germline V gene. Trimming removed 4 bases from V and 4 bases from J, with 11 bases in between. This CDR3 has 12 amino acids. The CDR3: CSVGDLWYEQYF. CDR3 in DNA: TGCAGCGTTGGGGACCTGTGGTACGAGCAGTACTTC.

This clonotype appeared a few times. The chain recombines TRBV27 with TRBJ1-2; 8 bases line up with TRBD1. Trimming took 3 bases from V and 8 from J; bases not matched to a gene: 8. Germline V gene data show CDR1 as MNHEY and CDR2 as SMNVEV (reference sequence). The CDR3 extends over 14 amino acids. The CDR3 loop reads CASSFGQGLGGYTF. The CDR3 nucleotides read TGTGCCAGCAGTTTTGGACAGGGTCTGGGCGGCTACACCTTC.

This clonotype was picked up many times. The chain recombines TRBV12-3 or TRBV12-4 with TRBJ2-5; D is possibly TRBD1 (6 bases). The ends were cut back, 6 bases at V and 4 bases at J, with 12 bases in the middle. The CDR3 extends over 13 amino acids. This CDR3 is CASSRTVTETQYF. The CDR3 DNA is TGTGCCAGCAGCCGGACAGTGACAGAGACCCAGTACTTC.

In this sample, this clonotype turned up a few times. The rearrangement joins TRBV18 to TRBJ1-4, with D uncertain. Germline CDR1 and CDR2: KGHSH and LQKENI. The CDR3 contains 14 residues. Trimming cost V 1 base and J 4 bases, with 7 bases left between them. CDR3 sequence (DNA): TGTGCCAGCTCACCACGGCCAGTTAATGAAAAACTGTTTTTT. The encoded protein is CASSPRPVNEKLFF.

The J gene is TRBJ2-7, the V gene TRBV27, with 10 positions matching TRBD1. The germline V gene encodes CDR1 MNHEY and CDR2 SMNVEV (reference sequence). V dropped 5 bases and J dropped 0; count of bases not matched to a gene: 7. The CDR3 has 16 residues. The CDR3 DNA sequence: TGTGCCAGCAGTCCCAGGGACAGGGGAAGCTCCTACGAGCAGTACTTC. This sequence encodes CASSPRDRGSSYEQYF.

This clonotype was observed at least ten times. An end of the junction does not agree with germline; a read error may underlie this. J is TRBJ2-3 and V is TRBV5-1; no reliable D call. The CDR3 has 12 residues. In germline, CDR1 is SGHRS, CDR2 YFSETQ. In nucleotides, the CDR3 is TGTGCCAGCAGTTTAACGGCAGATACGCAGTATTTT. Protein sequence: CASSLTADTQYF.

This clonotype was picked up a small number of times. This chain joins TRBV11-2 and TRBJ2-1, with a possible D match to TRBD2 (7 bases). Trimming removed 1 base at V and 6 bases at J, with 13 bases between. The CDR3 sequence is 15 residues long. Germline V gene lookup returns CDR1 SGHAT and CDR2 FQNNGV. The CDR3 loop is CASSLVGGGPNEQFF. CDR3 sequence (DNA): TGTGCCAGCAGCTTAGTTGGGGGGGGGCCCAATGAGCAGTTCTTC.

The CDR3 DNA reads TGTGCCACCAGCGGGAAGGGGACAGGGAGGTCGAATGAGCAGTTCTTC. Its protein is CATSGKGTGRSNEQFF. The genes are TRBV24-1 and TRBJ2-1; 9 nucleotides match TRBD1. Germline lookup yields CDR1 KGHDR and CDR2 SFDVKD. The CDR3 covers 16 residues. Trimming removed 7 bases from V and 7 bases from J; junction bases left unmatched: 13.

The V and J genes are TRBV6-1 and TRBJ2-4; 8 bases fit TRBD2. CDR1 is MNHNS, CDR2 SASEGT, per germline. The CDR3 has 15 amino acids. V lost 2 bases, J lost 5 bases, and 5 bases stayed unmatched. CDR3 sequence (DNA): TGTGCCAGCAGTGAAATTAGCGGGGCCCAAAACATTCAGTACTTC. Its protein is CASSEISGAQNIQYF.

This clonotype appeared once. The genes are TRBV20-1 and TRBJ2-3, with D unresolved. This CDR3 spans 13 amino acids. From germline, CDR1 is DFQATT and CDR2 SNEGSKA (reference sequence). The V end lost 3 bases, the J end lost 1 base, and 8 bases lay between the germline ends. The CDR3 region is CSARLDGTDTQYF. CDR3 coding DNA: TGCAGTGCTAGGCTAGACGGCACAGATACGCAGTATTTT.

This chain links TRBV27 with TRBJ2-3; possibly TRBD1 for D (6 bases). V was pared by 2 bases and J by 7 bases, with 10 bases between. Germline CDR1 reads MNHEY; CDR2 reads SMNVEV (reference sequence). The CDR3 totals 13 residues. DNA for the CDR3: TGTGCCAGCAGTTTAAATCAGGGGAATACGCAGTATTTT. Protein sequence: CASSLNQGNTQYF.